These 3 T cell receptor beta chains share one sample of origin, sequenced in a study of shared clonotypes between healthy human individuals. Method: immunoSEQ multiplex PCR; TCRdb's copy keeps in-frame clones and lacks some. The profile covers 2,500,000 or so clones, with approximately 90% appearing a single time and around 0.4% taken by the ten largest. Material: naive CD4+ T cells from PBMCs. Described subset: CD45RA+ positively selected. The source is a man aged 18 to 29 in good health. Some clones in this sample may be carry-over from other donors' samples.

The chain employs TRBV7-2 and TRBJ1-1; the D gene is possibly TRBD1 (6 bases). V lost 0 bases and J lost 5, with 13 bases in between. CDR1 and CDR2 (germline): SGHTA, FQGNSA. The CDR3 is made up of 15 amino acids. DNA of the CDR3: TGTGCCAGCAGCTTAGCGCGGGGGCTGGAGACTGAAGCTTTCTTT. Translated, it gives CASSLARGLETEAFF.

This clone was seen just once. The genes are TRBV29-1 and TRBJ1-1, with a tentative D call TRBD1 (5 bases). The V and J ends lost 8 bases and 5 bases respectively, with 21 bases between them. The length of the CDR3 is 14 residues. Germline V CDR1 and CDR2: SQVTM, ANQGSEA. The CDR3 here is CSPEDLTWGTEAFF. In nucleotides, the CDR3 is TGCAGCCCCGAGGATCTAACGTGGGGGACTGAAGCTTTCTTT.

The CDR3 DNA sequence: TGTGCCAGCAGCGTAGTAGGCAGGGAAAATTTGGCAGATACGCAGTATTTT. This encodes CASSVVGRENLADTQYF. This chain joins TRBV9 and TRBJ2-3; maybe TRBD1 (5 bases). Germline V gene data show CDR1 as SGDLS and CDR2 as YYNGEE. V lost 0 bases to trimming and J lost 4 bases, with 18 bases between them. The CDR3 extends over 17 amino acids.